A single TCR beta chain is shown here with its context. Profiling relied on immunoSEQ multiplex PCR, and the TCRdb table lists in-frame clones only, not all of them. Among fewer than 45,000 clones listed, around 90% were seen once. Germline CDR1 is MNHNY and CDR2 is SVGAGI (reference sequence). The CDR3 extends over 14 amino acids. Trimming took 4 bases from V and 6 from J, leaving 13 bases between them. These data come from a study of siplizumab effects on memory and regulatory T cells. The receptor was isolated from a human donor in good health. The material sequenced was naive CD4+ T cells sorted from blood. V and J are TRBV6-6 and TRBJ1-5, with D uncertain. The CDR3 nucleotides are TGTGCCAGCAGTTTAATGCGCGGGCTTCAGCCCCAGCATTTT. Its translation is CASSLMRGLQPQHF.